Below, 25 T cell receptor beta chains from the same sample are listed, as sequenced in a study of regulatory T cells in long-lasting Graves disease. Arm-PCR of CDR3 regions with iRepertoire HTBI primers generated TCR beta libraries. One entry per CDR3 protein, called by TCRdb with MiXCR from the multiplex PCR reads. Of around 430,000 distinct CDR3 sequences listed, under 25% are singletons. Time point: persistent/refractory GD, antithyroid drugs over 5 years with positive TRAb. Extracted PBMC RNA gave rise to the TCR library. Sequenced material: peripheral blood mononuclear cells (PBMCs), taken when the disease was refractory, from a patient treated with antithyroid drugs. Every receptor here comes from a female donor with Graves disease.

This clonotype was found many times. The chain employs TRBV7-2 and TRBJ2-2; the match to TRBD1 covers 8 bases. J was trimmed by 6 bases and V by 6 bases; bases with no gene match: 3. The CDR3 spans 13 residues. Germline CDR1 reads SGHTA; CDR2 reads FQGNSA. Here the CDR3 reads CASREQGAGELFF. DNA of the CDR3: TGTGCCAGCAGAGAACAGGGGGCCGGGGAGCTGTTTTTT.

At least ten counts were recorded for this clonotype. The CDR3 nucleotides read TGTGCCAGCAGGGTCCGGGACAGGCGAAGATATGGCTACACCTTC. It translates to CASRVRDRRRYGYTF. The gene calls are TRBV9 and TRBJ1-2; 8 nucleotides align to TRBD1. Germline V lookup: CDR1 SGDLS, CDR2 YYNGEE. The CDR3 contains 15 residues. After removal of 5 bases from V and 5 bases from J, the junction contained 11 bases not matched to a gene.

This clonotype was seen a few times. The J gene is TRBJ2-5, the V gene TRBV24-1; D uncertain. This CDR3 has 13 amino acids. CDR1 and CDR2 from the germline V gene are KGHDR and SFDVKD. Trimming took off 6 bases at V and 0 bases at J, with 7 bases between the two ends. The CDR3, as DNA: TGTGCCACCAGTTCAGAGTACCAAGAGACCCAGTACTTC. As protein: CATSSEYQETQYF.

In this sample, this clonotype turned up a few times. The rearrangement uses TRBV7-2 and TRBJ2-1; D remains unclear. Between the trimmed V and J ends, which lost 6 bases and 0 bases, there was a span of 6 bases. The CDR3 runs to 13 residues. CDR1 is SGHTA, CDR2 FQGNSA, per germline. This CDR3 is CASRRDSYNEQFF. CDR3 in DNA: TGTGCCAGCAGGAGAGACTCCTACAATGAGCAGTTCTTC.

This sequence joins TRBV7-3 and TRBJ1-2; D unclear. Germline assignment: CDR1 SGHTA and CDR2 FQGTGA. The CDR3 extends over 14 amino acids. V lost 5 bases to trimming and J lost 9 bases, with 19 bases between them. CDR3 loop: CASSQTGDYSSYTF. For the CDR3, the DNA is TGTGCCAGCAGCCAAACCGGGGATTATTCAAGCTACACCTTC.

This clonotype was observed many times. This chain uses TRBV7-2 with TRBJ1-2; D remains ambiguous. CDR1 SGHTA and CDR2 FQGNSA come from the germline V gene. The CDR3 runs to 13 residues. V lost 3 bases to trimming and J lost 6 bases, with 11 bases between them. CDR3 region: CASSLRPADGYTF. CDR3 DNA: TGTGCCAGCAGCTTGAGGCCAGCGGATGGCTACACCTTC.

This clonotype was observed many times. The chain links TRBV28 to TRBJ1-1, with 9 bases that match TRBD1. The CDR3 consists of 14 residues. The V gene's germline CDR1 is MDHEN and CDR2 SYDVKM. Unmatched junction bases numbered 6, after V lost 7 bases and J lost 3 bases. CDR3 nucleotides: TGTGCCAGCATCCCACAGGGGGCGTACACTGAAGCTTTCTTT. Residues: CASIPQGAYTEAFF.

The gene calls are TRBV7-9 and TRBJ2-2; 8 nucleotides match TRBD2. In germline, CDR1 is SEHNR, CDR2 FQNEAQ (reference sequence). The CDR3 spans 17 residues. V dropped 2 bases and J dropped 6; count of bases not matched to a gene: 11. The DNA for the CDR3 is TGTGCCAGCAGCTTAAGTGGGGGACTAGACTTGGCCGGGGAGCTGTTTTTT. It codes for CASSLSGGLDLAGELFF.

The table lists this clonotype with a few counts. The rearrangement joins TRBV19 to TRBJ1-3; perhaps TRBD1 as D (5 bases). Germline assignment: CDR1 LNHDA and CDR2 SQIVND (reference sequence). Trimming removed 4 bases at V and 1 base at J, with 8 bases between. This CDR3 region has 14 residues. The CDR3 is CASSRGVSGNTIYF. CDR3 in DNA: TGTGCCAGTAGTAGAGGGGTATCTGGAAACACCATATATTTT.

This clonotype was recorded many times. The CDR3 DNA reads TGCAGCGTTCGACAGGGTGGTCCTGAAGCTTTCTTT. This encodes CSVRQGGPEAFF. The chain carries TRBV29-1 and TRBJ1-1, with 7 bases aligning to TRBD1. With V trimmed by 5 bases and J by 6 bases, 6 bases remained unmatched. The CDR3 is made up of 12 amino acids. Germline values: CDR1 SQVTM, CDR2 ANQGSEA. The variable domain in full, with the rest retrieved from reference TRBV29-1 and TRBJ1-1, is SAVISQKPSRDICQRGTSLTIQCQVDSQVTMMFWYRQQPGQSLTLIATANQGSEATYESGFVIDKFPISRPNLTFSTLTVSNMSPEDSSIYLCSVRQGGPEAFFGQGTRLTVV.

This clonotype was picked up many times. The chain recombines TRBV28 with TRBJ1-2; no definite D call. Trimming stripped 8 bases from V and 6 bases from J, with 22 bases between. Germline CDR1 and CDR2: MDHEN and SYDVKM. CDR3 length: 15 amino acids. CDR3 loop: CASGRVGMISNGYTF. CDR3 DNA: TGTGCCAGCGGTAGGGTGGGTATGATCTCCAATGGCTACACCTTC.

The genes are TRBV20-1 and TRBJ2-7; the match to TRBD2 covers 7 bases. This CDR3 has 15 amino acids. J lost 5 bases, V lost 0 bases, and 10 bases had no gene match. Germline V gene lookup returns CDR1 DFQATT and CDR2 SNEGSKA (reference sequence). The CDR3 coding sequence is TGCAGTGCTAGAGATTCTATACTAGCGAACAACGAGCAGTACTTC. Protein: CSARDSILANNEQYF.

In the case of this clonotype: A much larger clone sits a single nucleotide away, making a read error possible. The V and J genes are TRBV7-9 and TRBJ2-5, with no clear D. Trimming left V 5 bases short and J 0 bases short, with 22 bases between. There are 18 residues in the CDR3. Looked up from germline, CDR1 is SEHNR and CDR2 is FQNEAQ (reference sequence). DNA of the CDR3: TGTGCCAGCAGCCGCTGGATTGCCACCGCCTCGTACCAAGAGACCCAGTACTTC. It codes for CASSRWIATASYQETQYF.

The chain links TRBV3-1 to TRBJ2-4; tentative D call: TRBD1 (5 bases). The CDR3 contains 14 residues. Germline loops: CDR1 LGHDT, CDR2 YNNKEL (reference sequence). Trimming shortened V by 6 bases and J by 0 bases, and 9 bases separated the two germline ends. The CDR3 nucleotides are TGTGCCAGCAGAAATACAGGAGCCAAAAACATTCAGTACTTC. Translated: CASRNTGAKNIQYF. The whole variable domain, filled in from reference TRBV3-1 and TRBJ2-4, reads DTAVSQTPKYLVTQMGNDKSIKCEQNLGHDTMYWYKQDSKKFLKIMFSYNNKELIINETVPNRFSPKSPDKAHLNLHINSLELGDSAVYFCASRNTGAKNIQYFGAGTRLSVL.

The chain couples TRBV28 to TRBJ2-3; D is undetermined. Trimming took 6 bases from V and 3 from J, leaving 7 bases between them. CDR3 length: 12 residues. Germline assignment: CDR1 MDHEN and CDR2 SYDVKM. The DNA for the CDR3 is TGTGCCAGCAGCGACCCTACAGATACGCAGTATTTT. The encoded protein is CASSDPTDTQYF.

This clonotype showed up just a few times. V usage is TRBV19 and J usage is TRBJ2-5; 7 positions agree with TRBD2. Per the germline V gene, CDR1 is LNHDA and CDR2 is SQIVND (reference sequence). This CDR3 has 14 residues. The V and J ends lost 1 base and 3 bases, in that order; junction bases with no gene match: 2. The CDR3 DNA is TGTGCCAGTAGTATAGGGAGCGGGAAAGAGACCCAGTACTTC. Residues: CASSIGSGKETQYF.

About this clonotype: This may come from a read error, since a much larger clone is one base off. The chain employs TRBV6-1 and TRBJ2-7, with TRBD1 as a possible D gene (6 bases). Germline V gives CDR1 MNHNS, CDR2 SASEGT. CDR3 length equals 15 residues. V shed 10 bases and J shed 0 bases, with 19 bases lying between them. CDR3: CANNPRQVNSYEQYF. The CDR3 DNA reads TGTGCCAACAATCCCCGACAGGTGAACTCCTACGAGCAGTACTTC.

Points on this clonotype: The germline gene is not matched at one end of the junction; a read error may be the cause. This sequence joins TRBV6-1 and TRBJ1-2; D is possibly TRBD1 (6 bases). Germline lookup yields CDR1 MNHNS and CDR2 SASEGT. This CDR3 has 14 residues. CDR3 nucleotides: TGTGCCAGCATAAGGGGAGGGGGTAACTATAGCTACACCTTC. Amino acids: CASIRGGGNYSYTF.

This clonotype was recorded a few times. This chain joins TRBV12-3 or TRBV12-4 and TRBJ2-7; 10 nucleotides line up with TRBD2. V gave up 6 bases and J gave up 5 bases; unmatched junction bases: 7. CDR3 length equals 14 residues. CDR3 loop: CASSPSGRSNEQYF. The CDR3 DNA reads TGTGCCAGCAGCCCTAGCGGGAGAAGTAACGAGCAGTACTTC.

This clonotype was seen at least ten times. The chain combines TRBV6-1 with TRBJ1-1; D is unclear. V was trimmed by 2 bases and J by 5 bases, leaving 9 bases between them. Germline-derived CDR1 and CDR2 are MNHNS and SASEGT. CDR3 length: 13 residues. The CDR3 DNA reads as TGTGCCAGCAGTGAATTATCAAGGACTGAAGCTTTCTTT. Its translation: CASSELSRTEAFF.

This clonotype was picked up a small number of times. This chain connects TRBV20-1 to TRBJ2-3, with TRBD2 matching 8 bases. Germline CDR1 is DFQATT and CDR2 is SNEGSKA (reference sequence). The CDR3 has 15 amino acids. The J segment lost 1 base and the V segment lost 2 bases, leaving 5 bases of the junction unmatched. CDR3 nucleotide sequence: TGCAGTGCTAGATTCTTAGCGGGACGCACAGATACGCAGTATTTT. It translates to CSARFLAGRTDTQYF.

In this sample, this clonotype turned up a few times. The chain couples TRBV20-1 to TRBJ2-7; D may be TRBD2 (5 bases). This CDR3 comprises 16 residues. CDR1 and CDR2 (germline): DFQATT, SNEGSKA (reference sequence). V dropped 0 bases and J dropped 7 bases, with 22 bases sitting between them. The DNA of the CDR3 is TGCAGTGCTAGAGACTTGTTAAAGGGCAGACCGGGGGAGCAGTACTTC. It specifies CSARDLLKGRPGEQYF.

This clonotype was seen a few times. The V call is TRBV10-3, the J call TRBJ2-1, with a possible D match to TRBD2 (6 bases). V dropped 2 bases and J dropped 10 bases, with 12 bases sitting between them. CDR3 length: 13 residues. Germline V gene sequence: CDR1 ENHRY, CDR2 SYGVKD. The CDR3 spells CAISEGGGMEQFF. The CDR3, as DNA: TGTGCCATCAGTGAGGGAGGAGGGATGGAGCAGTTCTTC.

With regard to this clonotype: A much bigger clone sits one base away, suggesting this may be a read error. The chain carries TRBV29-1 and TRBJ2-7; TRBD1 is a possible D gene (5 bases). V lost 6 bases and J lost 3, with 12 bases in between. CDR1 SQVTM and CDR2 ANQGSEA come from the germline V gene. The CDR3 spans 12 residues. In DNA form, the CDR3 reads TGCAGCGTATTGACAGAGAGCTACGAGCAGTACTTC. Protein sequence: CSVLTESYEQYF.

Notes on this clonotype: A single base separates this from a much larger clone, so it may be a read error. The V gene is TRBV28, the J gene TRBJ1-2; TRBD1 aligns across 7 bases. The CDR3 is 14 residues long. Per germline, CDR1 MDHEN and CDR2 SYDVKM. DNA of the CDR3: TGTGCCAGCAGCCCCACGACAGGGAAGTATGGCTGCACCTTC. Amino acids: CASSPTTGKYGCTF.